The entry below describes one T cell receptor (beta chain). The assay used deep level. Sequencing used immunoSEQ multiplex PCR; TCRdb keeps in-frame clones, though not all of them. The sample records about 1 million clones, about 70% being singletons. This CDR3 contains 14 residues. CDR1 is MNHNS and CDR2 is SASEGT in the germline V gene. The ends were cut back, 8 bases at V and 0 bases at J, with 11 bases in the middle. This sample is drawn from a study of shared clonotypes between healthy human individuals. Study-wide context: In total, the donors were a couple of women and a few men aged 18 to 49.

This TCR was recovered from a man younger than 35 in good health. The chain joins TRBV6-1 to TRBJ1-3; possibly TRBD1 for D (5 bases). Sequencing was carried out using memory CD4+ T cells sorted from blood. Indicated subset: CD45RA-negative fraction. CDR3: CASHTGNSGNTIYF. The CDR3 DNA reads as TGTGCCAGCCACACAGGCAACTCTGGAAACACCATATATTTT.